This T cell receptor (beta chain) originates from a study of cytomegalovirus exposure and HLA in healthy donors. Whole-study context: Early released data had about 85 million unique TCRs, all coming from HLA-typed donors.

Note on this clone: Its antigen is undetermined.

It was with 60 Vbeta and 13 Jbeta primers that the PCR ran. Per the original methods: Approximately 12 million of some 80 million unique TCR beta chains were shared, per a later count. Assay used: immunoSEQ multiplex PCR; TCRdb lists only in-frame clones, some missing. V and J calls and clone size come straight from that table; D and trimming were deduced from the DNA. The sample is made up of roughly 77,000 clones, and the top ten hold 3.5% to 4% of it. Study results and limitations: Cytomegalovirus status, reportedly, was diagnosed with high specificity and sensitivity by the classifier.

This CDR3 has 15 residues. V lost 5 bases to trimming and J lost 7 bases; unmatched junction nucleotides: 9. Germline CDR1 reads SEHNR; CDR2 reads FQNEAQ (reference sequence). This TCR derives from a female donor in good health and CMV-seropositive. Sample: PBMCs. V gene TRBV7-9 combines with J gene TRBJ2-7, with 12 bases identical to TRBD2. CDR3 sequence reads: CASSPEGLAGWEQYF. In nucleotides, the CDR3 is TGTGCCAGCAGCCCAGAGGGACTAGCGGGTTGGGAGCAGTACTTC.